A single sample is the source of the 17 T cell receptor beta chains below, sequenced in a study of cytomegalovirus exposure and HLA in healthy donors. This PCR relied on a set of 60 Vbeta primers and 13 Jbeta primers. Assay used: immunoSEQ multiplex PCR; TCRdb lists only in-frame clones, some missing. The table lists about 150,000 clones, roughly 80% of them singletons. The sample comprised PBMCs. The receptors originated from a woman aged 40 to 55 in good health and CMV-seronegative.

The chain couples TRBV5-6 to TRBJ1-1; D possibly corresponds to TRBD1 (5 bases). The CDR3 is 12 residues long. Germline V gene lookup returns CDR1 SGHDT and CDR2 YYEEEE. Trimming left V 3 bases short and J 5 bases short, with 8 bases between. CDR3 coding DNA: TGTGCCAGCAGCTGGGGGAGGACTGAAGCTTTCTTT. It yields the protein CASSWGRTEAFF.

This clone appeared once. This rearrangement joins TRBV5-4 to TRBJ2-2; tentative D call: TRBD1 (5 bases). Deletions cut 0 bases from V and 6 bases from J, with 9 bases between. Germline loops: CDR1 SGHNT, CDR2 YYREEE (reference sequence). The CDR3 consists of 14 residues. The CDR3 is CASSLVPGSGELFF. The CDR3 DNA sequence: TGTGCCAGCAGCTTGGTGCCAGGGTCCGGGGAGCTGTTTTTT. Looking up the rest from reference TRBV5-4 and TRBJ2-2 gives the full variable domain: ETGVTQSPTHLIKTRGQQVTLRCSSQSGHNTVSWYQQALGQGPQFIFQYYREEENGRGNFPPRFSGLQFPNYSSELNVNALELDDSALYLCASSLVPGSGELFFGEGSRLTVL.

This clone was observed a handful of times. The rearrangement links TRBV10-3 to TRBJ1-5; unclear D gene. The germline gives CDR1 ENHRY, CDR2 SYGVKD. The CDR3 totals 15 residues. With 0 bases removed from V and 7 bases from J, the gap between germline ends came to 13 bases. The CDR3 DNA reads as TGTGCCATCAGTGAGTCGAGATCCCGTTTCCAGCCCCAGCATTTT. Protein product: CAISESRSRFQPQHF.

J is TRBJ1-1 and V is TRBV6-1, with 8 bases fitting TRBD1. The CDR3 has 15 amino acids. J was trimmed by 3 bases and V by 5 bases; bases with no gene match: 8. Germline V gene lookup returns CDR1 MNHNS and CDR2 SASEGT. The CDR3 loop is CASSRQTGGDTEAFF. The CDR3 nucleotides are TGTGCCAGCAGTCGCCAAACAGGGGGTGACACTGAAGCTTTCTTT.

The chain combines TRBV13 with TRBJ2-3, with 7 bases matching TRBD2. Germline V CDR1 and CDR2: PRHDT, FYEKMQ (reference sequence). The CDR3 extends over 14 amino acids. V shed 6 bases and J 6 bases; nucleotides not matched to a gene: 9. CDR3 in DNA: TGTGCCAGCAGTAGGGAGCAGGGAGGGGATACGCAGTATTTT. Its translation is CASSREQGGDTQYF.

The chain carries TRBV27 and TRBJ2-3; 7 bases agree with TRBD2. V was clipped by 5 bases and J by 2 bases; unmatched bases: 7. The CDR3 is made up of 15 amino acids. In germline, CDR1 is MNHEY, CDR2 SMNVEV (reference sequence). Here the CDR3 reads CASSRPGLLTDTQYF. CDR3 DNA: TGTGCCAGCAGTAGACCGGGACTACTCACAGATACGCAGTATTTT.

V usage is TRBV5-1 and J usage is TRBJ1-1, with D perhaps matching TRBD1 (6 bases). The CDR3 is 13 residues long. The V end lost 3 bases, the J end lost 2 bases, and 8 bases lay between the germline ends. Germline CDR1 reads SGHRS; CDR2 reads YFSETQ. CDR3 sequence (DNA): TGCGCCAGCAGCTGGACAGCCAACACTGAAGCTTTCTTT. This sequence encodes CASSWTANTEAFF.

CDR3 DNA sequence: TGTGCCAGCAGTGAATCCCGAGAGGATGAGCAGTTCTTC. Protein sequence: CASSESREDEQFF. The rearrangement joins TRBV2 to TRBJ2-1; D remains ambiguous. CDR1 and CDR2 (germline): SNHLY, FYNNEI. The V end lost 2 bases, the J end lost 8 bases, and 10 bases lay between the germline ends. The CDR3 spans 13 residues.

CDR3 in DNA: TGTGCCAGTAGTATACGGAACACTGAAGCTTTCTTT. Translated: CASSIRNTEAFF. This chain connects TRBV19 to TRBJ1-1; D remains unclear. Trimming shortened V by 2 bases and J by 1 base, and 2 bases separated the two germline ends. Germline V gives CDR1 LNHDA, CDR2 SQIVND (reference sequence). The CDR3 runs 12 residues.

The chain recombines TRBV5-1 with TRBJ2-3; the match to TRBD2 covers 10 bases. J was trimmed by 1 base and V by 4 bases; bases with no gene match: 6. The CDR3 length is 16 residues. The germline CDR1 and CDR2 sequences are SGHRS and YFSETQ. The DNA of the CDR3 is TGCGCCAGCAGCCCTCCTAGCGGGGGCCGCACAGATACGCAGTATTTT. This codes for CASSPPSGGRTDTQYF.

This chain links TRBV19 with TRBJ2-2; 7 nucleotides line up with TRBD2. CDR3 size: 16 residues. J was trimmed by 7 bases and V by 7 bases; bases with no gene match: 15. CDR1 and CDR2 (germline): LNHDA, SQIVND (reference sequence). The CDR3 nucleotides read TGTGCCAGTATCCTTGACGGGGAGGGTACGAGCGGGGAGCTGTTTTTT. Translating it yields CASILDGEGTSGELFF.

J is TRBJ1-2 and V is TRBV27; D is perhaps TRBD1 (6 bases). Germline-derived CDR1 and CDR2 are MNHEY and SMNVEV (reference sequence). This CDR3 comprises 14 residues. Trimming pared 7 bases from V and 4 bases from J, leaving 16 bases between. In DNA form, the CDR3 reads TGTGCCAGCACCCATACAGGGTCTGGCTATGGCTACACCTTC. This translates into CASTHTGSGYGYTF.

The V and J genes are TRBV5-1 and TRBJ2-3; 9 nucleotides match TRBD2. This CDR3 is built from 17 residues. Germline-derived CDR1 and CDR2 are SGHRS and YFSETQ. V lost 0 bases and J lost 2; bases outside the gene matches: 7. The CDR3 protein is CASSLAGAGGPTDTQYF. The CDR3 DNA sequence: TGCGCCAGCAGCTTGGCGGGGGCGGGAGGGCCCACAGATACGCAGTATTTT.

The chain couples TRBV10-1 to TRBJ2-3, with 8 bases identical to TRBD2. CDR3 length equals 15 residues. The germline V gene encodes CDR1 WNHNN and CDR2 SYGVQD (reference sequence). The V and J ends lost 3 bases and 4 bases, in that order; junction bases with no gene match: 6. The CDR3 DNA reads TGCGCCAGCAGTGATACTGCGGGAGGCGCAGATACGCAGTATTTT. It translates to CASSDTAGGADTQYF.

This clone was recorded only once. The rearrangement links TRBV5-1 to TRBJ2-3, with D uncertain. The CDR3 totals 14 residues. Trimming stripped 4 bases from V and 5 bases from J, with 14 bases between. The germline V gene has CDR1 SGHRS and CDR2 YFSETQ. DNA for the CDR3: TGCGCCAGCAGCGAACCTCGGGTGTTAGATACGCAGTATTTT. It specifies CASSEPRVLDTQYF.

This CDR3 reads CASSQGDYGYTF. The CDR3 DNA reads TGTGCCAGCTCGCAGGGCGACTATGGCTACACCTTC. The chain employs TRBV25-1 and TRBJ1-2, with D tentatively TRBD1 (5 bases). The CDR3 runs to 12 residues. Germline CDR1 MGHDK, CDR2 SYGVNS. The germline V and J ends were trimmed by 8 bases and 3 bases, with 10 bases remaining between them.

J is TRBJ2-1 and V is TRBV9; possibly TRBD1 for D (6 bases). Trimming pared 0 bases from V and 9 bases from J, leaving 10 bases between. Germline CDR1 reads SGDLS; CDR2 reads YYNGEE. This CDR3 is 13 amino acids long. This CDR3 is CASSVVQGAEQFF. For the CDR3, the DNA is TGTGCCAGCAGCGTAGTACAGGGAGCTGAGCAGTTCTTC.